This T cell receptor beta chain was observed in a study of T cell changes during pregnancy in multiple sclerosis. The CDR3 runs to 14 residues. Germline V lookup: CDR1 MNHEY, CDR2 SMNVEV (reference sequence). V lost 2 bases to trimming and J lost 5 bases, with 13 bases between them. The protocol was immunoSEQ multiplex PCR, while the TCRdb copy is restricted to in-frame clones and leaves out a portion. The sample holds about 44,000 clones, about 96% seen once. Sequences were derived from peripheral blood, sampled in the second trimester of pregnancy. The receptor was derived from a female donor with multiple sclerosis, enrolled in a pregnancy study. The chain employs TRBV27 and TRBJ2-7; tentative D call: TRBD2 (6 bases). Here the CDR3 reads CASSLRQRANEQYF. The DNA for the CDR3 is TGTGCCAGCAGTTTAAGGCAGCGGGCAAACGAGCAGTACTTC.